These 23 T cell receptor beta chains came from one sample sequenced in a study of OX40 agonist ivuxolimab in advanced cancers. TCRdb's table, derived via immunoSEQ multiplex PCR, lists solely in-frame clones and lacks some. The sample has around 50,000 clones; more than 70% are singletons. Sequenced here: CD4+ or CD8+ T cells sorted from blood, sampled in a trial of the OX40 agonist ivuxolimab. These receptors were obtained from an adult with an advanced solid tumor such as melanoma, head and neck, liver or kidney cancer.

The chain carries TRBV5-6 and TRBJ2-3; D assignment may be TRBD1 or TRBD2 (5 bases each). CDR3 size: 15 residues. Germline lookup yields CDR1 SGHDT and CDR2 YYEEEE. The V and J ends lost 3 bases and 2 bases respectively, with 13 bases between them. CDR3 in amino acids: CASSSRGAVTDTQYF. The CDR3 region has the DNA TGTGCCAGCAGCTCCCGGGGCGCCGTCACAGATACGCAGTATTTT.

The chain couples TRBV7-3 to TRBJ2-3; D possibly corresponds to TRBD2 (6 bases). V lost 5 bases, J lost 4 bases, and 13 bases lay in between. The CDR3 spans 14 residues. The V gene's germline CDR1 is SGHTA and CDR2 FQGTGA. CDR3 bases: TGTGCCAGCAGCCCAACCGGGGGAGCAGATACGCAGTATTTT. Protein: CASSPTGGADTQYF. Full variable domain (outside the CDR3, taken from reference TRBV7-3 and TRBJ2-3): GAGVSQTPSNKVTEKGKYVELRCDPISGHTALYWYRQSLGQGPEFLIYFQGTGAADDSGLPNDRFFAVRPEGSVSTLKIQRTERGDSAVYLCASSPTGGADTQYFGPGTRLTVL.

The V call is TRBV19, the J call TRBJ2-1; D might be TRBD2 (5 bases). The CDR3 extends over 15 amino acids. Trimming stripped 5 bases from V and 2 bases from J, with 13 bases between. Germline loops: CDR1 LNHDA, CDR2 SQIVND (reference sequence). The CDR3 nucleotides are TGTGCCAGTAGTGCGGACTTCGCCCCCTACAATGAGCAGTTCTTC. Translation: CASSADFAPYNEQFF.

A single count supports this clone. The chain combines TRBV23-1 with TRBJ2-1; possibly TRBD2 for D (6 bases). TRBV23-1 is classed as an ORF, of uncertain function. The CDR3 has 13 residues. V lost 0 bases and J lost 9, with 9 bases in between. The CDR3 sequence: CASSQSLASEQFF. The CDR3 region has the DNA TGCGCCAGCAGTCAATCACTAGCTAGTGAGCAGTTCTTC.

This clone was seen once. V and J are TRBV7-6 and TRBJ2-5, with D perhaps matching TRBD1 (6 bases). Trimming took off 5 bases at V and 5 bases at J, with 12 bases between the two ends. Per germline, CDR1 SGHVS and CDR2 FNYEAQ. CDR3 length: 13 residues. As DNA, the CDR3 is TGTGCCAGCAGCCGGGACATGGGCGAGACCCAGTACTTC. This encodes CASSRDMGETQYF.

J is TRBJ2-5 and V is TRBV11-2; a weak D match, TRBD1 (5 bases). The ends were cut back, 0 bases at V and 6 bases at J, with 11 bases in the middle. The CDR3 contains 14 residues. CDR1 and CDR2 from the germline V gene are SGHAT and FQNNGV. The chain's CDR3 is CASSLDPGIKTQYF. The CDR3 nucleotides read TGTGCCAGCAGCTTAGATCCAGGGATCAAGACCCAGTACTTC.

In DNA form, the CDR3 reads TGTGCCAGCAGTACAAAGAGTGGGGTCTCCTACGAGCAGTACTTC. This gives the protein CASSTKSGVSYEQYF. The chain joins TRBV6-6 to TRBJ2-7; D uncertain. Germline CDR1 reads MNHNY; CDR2 reads SVGAGI (reference sequence). The CDR3 is 15 residues long. The V end lost 5 bases, the J end lost 0 bases, and 14 bases lay between the germline ends.

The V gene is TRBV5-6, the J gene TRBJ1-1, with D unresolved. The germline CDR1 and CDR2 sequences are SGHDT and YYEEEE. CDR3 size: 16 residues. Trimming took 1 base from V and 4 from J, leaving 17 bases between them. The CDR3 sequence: CASSLWGMTSPTEAFF. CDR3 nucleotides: TGTGCCAGCAGCTTGTGGGGAATGACGTCCCCCACTGAAGCTTTCTTT.

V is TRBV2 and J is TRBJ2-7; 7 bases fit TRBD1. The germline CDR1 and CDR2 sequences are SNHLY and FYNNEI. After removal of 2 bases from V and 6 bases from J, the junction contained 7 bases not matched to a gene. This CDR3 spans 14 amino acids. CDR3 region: CASSELTTGAEQYF. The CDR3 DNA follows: TGTGCCAGCAGTGAACTTACTACAGGGGCCGAGCAGTACTTC.

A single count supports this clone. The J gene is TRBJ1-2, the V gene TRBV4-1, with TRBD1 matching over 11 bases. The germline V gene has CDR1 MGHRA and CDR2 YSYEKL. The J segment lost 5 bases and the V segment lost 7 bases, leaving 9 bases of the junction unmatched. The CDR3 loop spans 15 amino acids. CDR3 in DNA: TGCGCCAGCAACCGAGGACAGGGGGCCCAATATGGCTACACCTTC. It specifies CASNRGQGAQYGYTF.

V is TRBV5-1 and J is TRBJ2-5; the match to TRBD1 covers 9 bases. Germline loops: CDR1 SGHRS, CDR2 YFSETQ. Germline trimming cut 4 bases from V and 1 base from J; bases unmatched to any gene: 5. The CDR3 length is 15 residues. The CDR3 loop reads CASSDSQGAQETQYF. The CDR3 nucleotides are TGCGCCAGCAGCGATTCACAGGGGGCCCAAGAGACCCAGTACTTC. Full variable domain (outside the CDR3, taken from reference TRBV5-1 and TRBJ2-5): KAGVTQTPRYLIKTRGQQVTLSCSPISGHRSVSWYQQTPGQGLQFLFEYFSETQRNKGNFPGRFSGRQFSNSRSEMNVSTLELGDSALYLCASSDSQGAQETQYFGPGTRLLVL.

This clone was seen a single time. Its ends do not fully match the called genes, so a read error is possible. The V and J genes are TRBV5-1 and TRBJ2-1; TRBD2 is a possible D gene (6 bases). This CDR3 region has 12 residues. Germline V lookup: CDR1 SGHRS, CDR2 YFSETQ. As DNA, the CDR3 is TGCGCCAGCAGCTTGGCCCGCGGGGTCCCGCTCTTC. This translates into CASSLARGVPLF.

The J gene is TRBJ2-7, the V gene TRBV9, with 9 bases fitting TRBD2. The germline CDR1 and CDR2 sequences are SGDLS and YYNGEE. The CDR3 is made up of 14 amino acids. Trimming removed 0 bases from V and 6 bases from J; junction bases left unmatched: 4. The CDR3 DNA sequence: TGTGCCAGCAGCGTAGTAGCGGGAGAGCTCGAGCAGTACTTC. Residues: CASSVVAGELEQYF.

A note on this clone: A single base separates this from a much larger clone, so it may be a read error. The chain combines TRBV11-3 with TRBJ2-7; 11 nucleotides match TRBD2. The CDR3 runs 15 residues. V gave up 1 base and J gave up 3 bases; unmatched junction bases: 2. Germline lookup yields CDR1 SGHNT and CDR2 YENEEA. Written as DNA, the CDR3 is TGTGCCAGCAGCTTAGCCGGGACTAGCGGCTACGAGCAGTACTTC. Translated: CASSLAGTSGYEQYF.

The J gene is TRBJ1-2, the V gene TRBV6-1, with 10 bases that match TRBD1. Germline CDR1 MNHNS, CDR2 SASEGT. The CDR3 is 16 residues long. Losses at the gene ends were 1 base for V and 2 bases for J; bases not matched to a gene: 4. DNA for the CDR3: TGTGCCAGCAGTGAAGTGACAGGGGGCAGGAACTATGGCTACACCTTC. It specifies CASSEVTGGRNYGYTF.

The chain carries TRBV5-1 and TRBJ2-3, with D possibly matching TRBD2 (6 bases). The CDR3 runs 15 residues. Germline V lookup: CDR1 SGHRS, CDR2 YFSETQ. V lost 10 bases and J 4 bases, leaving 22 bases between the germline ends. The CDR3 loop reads CAASGGGGRSDTQYF. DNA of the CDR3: TGCGCCGCCTCTGGTGGGGGAGGACGATCAGATACGCAGTATTTT.

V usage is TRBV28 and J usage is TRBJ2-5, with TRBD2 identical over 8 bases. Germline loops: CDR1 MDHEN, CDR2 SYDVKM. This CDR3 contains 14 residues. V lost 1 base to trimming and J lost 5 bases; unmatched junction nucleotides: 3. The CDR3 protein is CASSLSGGVETQYF. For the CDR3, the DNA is TGTGCCAGCAGTTTATCGGGGGGGGTCGAGACCCAGTACTTC.

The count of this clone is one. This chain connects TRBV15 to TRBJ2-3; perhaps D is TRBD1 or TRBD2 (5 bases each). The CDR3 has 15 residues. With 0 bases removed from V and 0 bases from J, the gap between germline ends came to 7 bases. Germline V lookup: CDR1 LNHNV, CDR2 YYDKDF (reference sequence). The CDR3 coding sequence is TGTGCCACCAGCAGAGATTGGGGGAGCACAGATACGCAGTATTTT. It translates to CATSRDWGSTDTQYF.

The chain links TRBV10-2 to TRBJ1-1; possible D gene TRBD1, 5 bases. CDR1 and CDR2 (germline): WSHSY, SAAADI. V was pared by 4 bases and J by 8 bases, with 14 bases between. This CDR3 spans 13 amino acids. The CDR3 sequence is CASSVRFSGEAFF. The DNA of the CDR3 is TGCGCCAGCAGTGTAAGGTTTTCAGGGGAAGCTTTCTTT.

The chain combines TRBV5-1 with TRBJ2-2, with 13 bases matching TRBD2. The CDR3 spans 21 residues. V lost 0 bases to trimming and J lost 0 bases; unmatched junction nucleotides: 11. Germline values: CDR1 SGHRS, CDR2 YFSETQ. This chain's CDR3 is CASSLDKMTSGRSANTGELFF. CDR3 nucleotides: TGCGCCAGCAGCTTGGACAAGATGACTAGCGGGAGGTCCGCGAACACCGGGGAGCTGTTTTTT. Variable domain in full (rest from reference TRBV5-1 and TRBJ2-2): KAGVTQTPRYLIKTRGQQVTLSCSPISGHRSVSWYQQTPGQGLQFLFEYFSETQRNKGNFPGRFSGRQFSNSRSEMNVSTLELGDSALYLCASSLDKMTSGRSANTGELFFGEGSRLTVL.

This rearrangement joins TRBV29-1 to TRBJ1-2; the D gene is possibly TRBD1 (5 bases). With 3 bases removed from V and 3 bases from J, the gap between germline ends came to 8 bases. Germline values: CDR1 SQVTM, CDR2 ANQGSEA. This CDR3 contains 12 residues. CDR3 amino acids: CSVEGRDYGYTF. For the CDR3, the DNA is TGCAGCGTTGAGGGACGTGACTATGGCTACACCTTC.

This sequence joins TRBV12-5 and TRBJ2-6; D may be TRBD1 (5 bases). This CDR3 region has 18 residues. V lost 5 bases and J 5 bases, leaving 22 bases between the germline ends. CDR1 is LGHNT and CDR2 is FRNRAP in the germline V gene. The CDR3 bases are TGTGCTAGTGGTGCCACATGTGCAGGACAAAGTCGGGCCAACGTCCTGACTTTC. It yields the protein CASGATCAGQSRANVLTF.

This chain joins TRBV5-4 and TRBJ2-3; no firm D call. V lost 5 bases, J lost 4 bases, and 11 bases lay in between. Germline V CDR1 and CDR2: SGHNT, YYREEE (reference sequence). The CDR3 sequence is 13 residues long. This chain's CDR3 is CASRPNMADTQYF. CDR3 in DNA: TGTGCCAGCAGACCCAACATGGCAGATACGCAGTATTTT.